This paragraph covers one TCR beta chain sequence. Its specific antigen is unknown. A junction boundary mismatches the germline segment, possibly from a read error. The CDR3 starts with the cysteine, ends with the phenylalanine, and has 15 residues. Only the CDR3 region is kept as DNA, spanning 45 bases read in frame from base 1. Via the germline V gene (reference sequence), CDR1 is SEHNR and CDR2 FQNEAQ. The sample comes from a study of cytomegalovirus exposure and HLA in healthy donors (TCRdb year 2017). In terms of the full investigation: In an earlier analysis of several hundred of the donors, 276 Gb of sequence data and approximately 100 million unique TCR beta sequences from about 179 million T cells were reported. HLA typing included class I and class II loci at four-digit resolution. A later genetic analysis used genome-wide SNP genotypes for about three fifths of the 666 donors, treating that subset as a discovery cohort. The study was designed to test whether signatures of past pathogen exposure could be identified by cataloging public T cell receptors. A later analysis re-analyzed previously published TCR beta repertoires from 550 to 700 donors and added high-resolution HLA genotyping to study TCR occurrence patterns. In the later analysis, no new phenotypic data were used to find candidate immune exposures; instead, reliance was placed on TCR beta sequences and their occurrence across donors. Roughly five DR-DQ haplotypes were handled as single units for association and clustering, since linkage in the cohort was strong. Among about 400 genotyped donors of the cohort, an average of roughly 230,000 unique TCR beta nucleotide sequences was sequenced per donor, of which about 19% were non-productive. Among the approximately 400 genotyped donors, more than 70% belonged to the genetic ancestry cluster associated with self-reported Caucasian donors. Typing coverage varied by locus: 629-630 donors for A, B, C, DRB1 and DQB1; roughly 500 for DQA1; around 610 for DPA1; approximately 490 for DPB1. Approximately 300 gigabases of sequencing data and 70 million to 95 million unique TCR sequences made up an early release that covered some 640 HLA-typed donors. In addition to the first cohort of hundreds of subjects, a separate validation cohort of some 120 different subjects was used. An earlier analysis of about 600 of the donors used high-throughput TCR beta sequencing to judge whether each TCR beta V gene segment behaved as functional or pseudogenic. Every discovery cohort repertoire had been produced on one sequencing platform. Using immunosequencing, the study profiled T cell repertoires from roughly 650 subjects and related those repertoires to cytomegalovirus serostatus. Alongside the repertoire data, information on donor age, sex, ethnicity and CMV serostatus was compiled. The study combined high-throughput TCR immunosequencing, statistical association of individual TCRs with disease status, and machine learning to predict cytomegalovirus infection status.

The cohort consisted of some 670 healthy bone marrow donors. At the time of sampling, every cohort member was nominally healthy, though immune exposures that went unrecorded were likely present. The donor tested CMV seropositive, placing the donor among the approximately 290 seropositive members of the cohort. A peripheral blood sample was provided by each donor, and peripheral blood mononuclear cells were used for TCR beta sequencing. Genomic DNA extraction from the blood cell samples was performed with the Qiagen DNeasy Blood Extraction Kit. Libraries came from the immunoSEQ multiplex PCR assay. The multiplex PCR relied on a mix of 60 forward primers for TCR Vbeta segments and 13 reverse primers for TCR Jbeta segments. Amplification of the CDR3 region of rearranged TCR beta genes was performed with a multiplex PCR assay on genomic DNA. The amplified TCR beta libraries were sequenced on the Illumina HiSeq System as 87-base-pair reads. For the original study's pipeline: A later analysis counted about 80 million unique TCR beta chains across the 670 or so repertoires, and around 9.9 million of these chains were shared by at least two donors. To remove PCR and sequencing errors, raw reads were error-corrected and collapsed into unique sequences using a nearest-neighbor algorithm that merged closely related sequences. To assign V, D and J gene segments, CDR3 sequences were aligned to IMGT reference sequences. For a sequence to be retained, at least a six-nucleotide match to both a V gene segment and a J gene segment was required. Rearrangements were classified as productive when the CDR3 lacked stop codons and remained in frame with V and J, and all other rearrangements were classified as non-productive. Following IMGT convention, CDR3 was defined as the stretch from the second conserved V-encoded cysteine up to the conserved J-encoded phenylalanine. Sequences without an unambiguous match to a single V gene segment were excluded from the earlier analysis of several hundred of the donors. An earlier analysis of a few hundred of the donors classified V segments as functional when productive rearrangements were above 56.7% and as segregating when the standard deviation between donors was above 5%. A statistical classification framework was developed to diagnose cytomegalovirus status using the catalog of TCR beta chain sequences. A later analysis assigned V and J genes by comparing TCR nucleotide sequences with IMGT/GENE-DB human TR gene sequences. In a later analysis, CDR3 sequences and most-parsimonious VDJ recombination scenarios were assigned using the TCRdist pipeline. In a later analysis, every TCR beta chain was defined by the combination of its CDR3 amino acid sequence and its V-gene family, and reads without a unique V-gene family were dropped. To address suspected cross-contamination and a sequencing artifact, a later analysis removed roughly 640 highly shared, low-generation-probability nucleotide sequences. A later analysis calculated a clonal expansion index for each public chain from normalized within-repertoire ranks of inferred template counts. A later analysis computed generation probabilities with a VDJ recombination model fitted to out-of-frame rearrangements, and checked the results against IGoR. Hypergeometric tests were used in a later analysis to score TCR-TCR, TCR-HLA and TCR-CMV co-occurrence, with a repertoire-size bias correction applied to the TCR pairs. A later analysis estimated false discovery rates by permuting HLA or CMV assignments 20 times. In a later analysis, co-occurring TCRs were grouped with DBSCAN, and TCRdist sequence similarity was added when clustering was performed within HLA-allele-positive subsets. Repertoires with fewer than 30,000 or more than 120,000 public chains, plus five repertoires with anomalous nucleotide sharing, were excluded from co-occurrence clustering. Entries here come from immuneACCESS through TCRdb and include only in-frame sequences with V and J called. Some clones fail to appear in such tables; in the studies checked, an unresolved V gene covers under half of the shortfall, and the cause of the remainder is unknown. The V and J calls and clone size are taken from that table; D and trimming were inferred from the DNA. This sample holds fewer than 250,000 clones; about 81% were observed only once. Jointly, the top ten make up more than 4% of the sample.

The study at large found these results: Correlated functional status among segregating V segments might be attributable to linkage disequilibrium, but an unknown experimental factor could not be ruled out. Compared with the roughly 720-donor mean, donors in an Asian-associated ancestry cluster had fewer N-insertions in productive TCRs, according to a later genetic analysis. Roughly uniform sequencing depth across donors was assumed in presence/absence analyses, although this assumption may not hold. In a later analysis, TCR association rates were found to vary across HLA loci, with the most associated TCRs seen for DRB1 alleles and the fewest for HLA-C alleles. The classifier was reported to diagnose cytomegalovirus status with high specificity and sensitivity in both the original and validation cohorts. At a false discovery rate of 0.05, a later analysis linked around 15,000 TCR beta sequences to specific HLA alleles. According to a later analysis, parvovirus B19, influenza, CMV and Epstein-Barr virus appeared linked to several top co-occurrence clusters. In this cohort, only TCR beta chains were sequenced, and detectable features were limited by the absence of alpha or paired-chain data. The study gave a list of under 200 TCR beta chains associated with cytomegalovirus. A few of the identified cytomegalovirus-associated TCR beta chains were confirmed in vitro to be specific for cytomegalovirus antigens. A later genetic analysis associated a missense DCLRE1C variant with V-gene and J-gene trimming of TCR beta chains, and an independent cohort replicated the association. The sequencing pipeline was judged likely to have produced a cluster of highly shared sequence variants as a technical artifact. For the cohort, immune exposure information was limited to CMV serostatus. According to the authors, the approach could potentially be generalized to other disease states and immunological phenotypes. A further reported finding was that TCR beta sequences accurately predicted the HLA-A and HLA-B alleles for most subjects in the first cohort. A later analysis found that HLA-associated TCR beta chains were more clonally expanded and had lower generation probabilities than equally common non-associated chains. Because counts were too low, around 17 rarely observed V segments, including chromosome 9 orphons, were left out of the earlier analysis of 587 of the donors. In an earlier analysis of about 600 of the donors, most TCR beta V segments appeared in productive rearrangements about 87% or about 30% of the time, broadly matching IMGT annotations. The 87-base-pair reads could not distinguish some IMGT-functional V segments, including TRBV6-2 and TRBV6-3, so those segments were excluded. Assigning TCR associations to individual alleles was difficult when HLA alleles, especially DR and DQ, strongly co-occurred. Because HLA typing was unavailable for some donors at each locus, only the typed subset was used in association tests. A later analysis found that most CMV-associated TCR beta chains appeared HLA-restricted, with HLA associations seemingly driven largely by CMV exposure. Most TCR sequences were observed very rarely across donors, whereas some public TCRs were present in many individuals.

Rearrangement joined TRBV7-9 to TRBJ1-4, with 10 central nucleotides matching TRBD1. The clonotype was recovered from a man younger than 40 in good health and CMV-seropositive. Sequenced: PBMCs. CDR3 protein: CSSSPWTGGNEKLFF. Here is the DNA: TGTTCCAGCAGCCCCTGGACAGGGGGGAATGAAAAACTGTTTTTT.